This entry is about one T cell receptor beta chain. Its antigen remains unknown. The data were obtained in a study of cytomegalovirus exposure and HLA in healthy donors. Study-level background: Earlier results showed some 120 million unique TCR beta sequences derived from approximately 180 million T cells. For the 300 to 450 genotyped donors, about 81% fell within the Caucasian-associated ancestry cluster.

The PCR ran on 60 Vbeta and 13 Jbeta primers. The method was immunoSEQ multiplex PCR; TCRdb's version includes in-frame clones alone and lacks a portion of them. The sample includes 100,000 to 150,000 clones, over 70% of them seen just once. V lost 3 bases and J lost 2, with 20 bases in between. The length of the CDR3 is 19 residues. Per the germline V gene, CDR1 is MNHEY and CDR2 is SMNVEV (reference sequence). The study, taken as a whole, reports: Associated with HLA alleles at 0.05 false discovery rate in a later analysis were fewer than 20,000 TCR beta sequences. By a later analysis, the bulk of CMV-associated TCR beta chains appeared HLA-restricted.

The TCR sequence derives from a female donor in good health and CMV-seronegative. The specimen sequenced was PBMCs. V usage is TRBV27 and J usage is TRBJ2-6; weak D call: TRBD1 (5 bases). CDR3 sequence: CASSFLGRVGFAGANVLTF. CDR3 sequence (DNA): TGTGCCAGCAGTTTCCTGGGCAGGGTCGGGTTTGCTGGGGCCAACGTCCTGACTTTC.